The source of this TCR beta chain is a study of T cells in narcolepsy. The germline gives CDR1 SGHTA, CDR2 FQGNSA. This CDR3 is 18 amino acids long. The junction had 12 bases not matched to a gene; V was cut back by 5 bases and J by 2 bases. TCRdb's table, derived via immunoSEQ multiplex PCR, lists solely in-frame clones and lacks some. The sample has under 35,000 clones, more than 70% seen once. Sequences were obtained from memory (CD45RA-) CD4+ T cells from blood. The chain carries TRBV7-2 and TRBJ1-5, with 10 positions matching TRBD1. The sequence was collected from a human donor in good health. In DNA form, the CDR3 reads TGTGCCAGCAGCCCGGGGACAGGGGCTACACCGGGCAATCAGCCCCAGCATTTT. It codes for CASSPGTGATPGNQPQHF.